The 12 T cell receptor beta chains in this list originate from one sample, sequenced in a study of response to subunit inactivated influenza vaccine. TCRdb re-called the RT-PCR reads through MiXCR, storing one row per CDR3 protein. The sample shows about 830,000 distinct CDR3 sequences, less than 20% of them seen only once. Here the sequenced sample was PBMCs from blood, taken 4 to 6 days after vaccination. The receptor source for this set is a man in his fifties who received an inactivated influenza vaccine.

Many counts were recorded for this clonotype. The chain combines TRBV7-9 with TRBJ1-2, with TRBD1 matching over 7 bases. This CDR3 contains 13 residues. CDR1 is SEHNR and CDR2 is FQNEAQ in the germline V gene (reference sequence). V lost 4 bases and J lost 4; bases outside the gene matches: 3. The DNA for the CDR3 is TGTGCCAGCAGCTCCCGACAGGGCTATGGCTACACCTTC. Its protein is CASSSRQGYGYTF. The entire variable domain, with the rest obtained from reference TRBV7-9 and TRBJ1-2, is as follows: DTGVSQNPRHKITKRGQNVTFRCDPISEHNRLYWYRQTLGQGPEFLTYFQNEAQLEKSRLLSDRFSAERPKGSFSTLEIQRTEQGDSAMYLCASSSRQGYGYTFGSGTRLTVV.

The table lists this clonotype with a few counts. The rearrangement uses TRBV21-1 and TRBJ2-5; the listed D gene, TRBD1, was not tested against the DNA. TRBV21-1 is designated a pseudogene. The CDR3 is 13 residues long. The CDR3 coding sequence is TGTGCCAGCAGCCCCCCGAGGGTGGAGACCCAGTACTTC. It encodes CASSPPRVETQYF.

This clonotype was found many times. The chain recombines TRBV4-3 with TRBJ2-1; 10 bases agree with TRBD1. The CDR3 is made up of 17 amino acids. Germline values: CDR1 LGHNA, CDR2 YSLEER. Unmatched junction bases numbered 9, after V lost 0 bases and J lost 7 bases. The CDR3 DNA reads TGCGCCAGCAGCCAAGATTGGACAGGGGGTACGGGGAATGAGCAGTTCTTC. Protein: CASSQDWTGGTGNEQFF.

This clonotype was detected a few times. The V and J genes are TRBV7-2 and TRBJ2-1; D unresolved. CDR1 is SGHTA, CDR2 FQGNSA, per germline. V dropped 2 bases and J dropped 0 bases, with 8 bases sitting between them. This CDR3 is built from 15 residues. In DNA, the CDR3 is TGTGCCAGCAGCTTAATCGGTAGCTCCTACAATGAGCAGTTCTTC. Its translation is CASSLIGSSYNEQFF.

This clonotype was seen more than once but under ten times. The rearrangement uses TRBV24-1 and TRBJ1-5, with D perhaps matching TRBD1 (6 bases). The CDR3 has 14 amino acids. V was clipped by 4 bases and J by 6 bases, with 12 bases between them. CDR1 is KGHDR and CDR2 is SFDVKD in the germline V gene. The DNA for the CDR3 is TGTGCCACCAGTGACTCAGGGGCGCGTCAGCCCCAGCATTTT. Amino acids: CATSDSGARQPQHF.

The V gene is TRBV7-9, the J gene TRBJ2-3; D not resolved. The V gene lost 5 bases and the J gene lost 0 bases, with 9 bases spanning the gap. Germline V gene lookup returns CDR1 SEHNR and CDR2 FQNEAQ (reference sequence). The CDR3 extends over 14 amino acids. CDR3 residues: CASSVSISTDTQYF. DNA of the CDR3: TGTGCCAGCAGCGTTTCGATCAGCACAGATACGCAGTATTTT.

This clonotype was seen a few times. The J gene is TRBJ2-4, the V gene TRBV6-2 or TRBV6-3; D gene uncertain. Trimming removed 4 bases at V and 0 bases at J, with 7 bases between. This CDR3 is built from 14 residues. Germline V gene lookup returns CDR1 MNHEY and CDR2 SVGEGT. The CDR3 DNA follows: TGTGCCAGCAGTTTCTCAATAGCCAAAAACATTCAGTACTTC. Translated: CASSFSIAKNIQYF.

This chain connects TRBV6-5 to TRBJ2-6; D gene ambiguous. Germline V gives CDR1 MNHEY, CDR2 SVGAGI. Between the trimmed V and J ends, which lost 4 bases and 4 bases, there was a span of 11 bases. The CDR3 totals 15 residues. The CDR3 loop is CASSSTATGANVLTF. As DNA, the CDR3 is TGTGCCAGCAGTTCTACAGCGACCGGGGCCAACGTCCTGACTTTC.

This clonotype has ten or more counts. The V gene is TRBV12-3 or TRBV12-4, the J gene TRBJ2-7, with 10 bases identical to TRBD1. The CDR3 runs to 15 residues. J lost 3 bases, V lost 5 bases, and 7 bases had no gene match. The CDR3 sequence is CASSQGQGGFYEQYF. The CDR3 bases are TGTGCCAGCAGTCAAGGACAGGGGGGATTCTACGAGCAGTACTTC.

In its sample, this clonotype was seen once. The V call is TRBV20-1, the J call TRBJ2-7; D is uncertain. The ends were cut back, 5 bases at V and 2 bases at J, with 13 bases in the middle. Germline loops: CDR1 DFQATT, CDR2 SNEGSKA (reference sequence). CDR3 length: 13 residues. CDR3 in amino acids: CSADTGWAYEQYF. Written as DNA, the CDR3 is TGCAGTGCTGACACCGGGTGGGCCTACGAGCAGTACTTC.

The chain links TRBV5-6 to TRBJ2-4, with 7 bases matching TRBD1. The ends lost 5 bases at V and 3 bases at J; junction bases unmatched: 2. The CDR3 consists of 13 residues. CDR1 is SGHDT and CDR2 is YYEEEE in the germline V gene. This CDR3 is CASSWTGKNIQYF. In nucleotides, the CDR3 is TGTGCCAGCAGTTGGACAGGCAAAAACATTCAGTACTTC.

This clonotype has a handful of counts. The J gene is TRBJ1-5, the V gene TRBV20-1; perhaps TRBD1 as D (6 bases). Germline V gives CDR1 DFQATT, CDR2 SNEGSKA (reference sequence). The CDR3 consists of 15 residues. Trimming stripped 1 base from V and 4 bases from J, with 14 bases between. The CDR3 protein is CSARAPGGLNQPQHF. The CDR3 coding sequence is TGCAGTGCTAGAGCCCCCGGGGGGCTTAATCAGCCCCAGCATTTT.